A single sample gave rise to the 25 T cell receptor beta chains below, sequenced in a study of T cells in Graves' hyperthyroidism and ophthalmopathy (dated by TCRdb to about 2019). The library was prepared using multiplex PCR. Sequencing instrument: Illumina HiSeq 2000. TCR beta CDR3 regions were amplified from RNA transcripts. The TCR CDR3 was subjected to a first round of RT-PCR using the HTBI primer set and the Qiagen OneStep RT-PCR kit. TCRdb reprocessing: public reads trimmed at Q25 with fastp, clones called with MiXCR, in-frame beta chains kept. Entries that share a CDR3 protein sequence are merged under the most common genes and DNA. Across this sample there are approximately 610,000 distinct CDR3 sequences, with roughly 14% seen only once. Of the sample, roughly 4.5% is held by the ten largest clones. The sequenced sample consisted of blood. These receptors all come from a woman aged 40 to 50 with Graves' ophthalmopathy.

This clonotype was seen repeatedly, ten times or more. The rearrangement joins TRBV7-6 to TRBJ2-5; 10 positions agree with TRBD2. Germline V gives CDR1 SGHVS, CDR2 FNYEAQ. The CDR3 length is 16 residues. V lost 5 bases and J lost 5; bases outside the gene matches: 11. Here the CDR3 DNA reads TGTGCCAGCAGCCTCCTAGTGACTAGCGGGTGGGAGACCCAGTACTTC. Translating it yields CASSLLVTSGWETQYF.

Many counts were recorded for this clonotype. This chain joins TRBV28 and TRBJ2-5; tentatively, D is TRBD1 (7 bases). Trimming shortened V by 4 bases and J by 4 bases, and 13 bases separated the two germline ends. The CDR3 is made up of 14 amino acids. Germline CDR1 MDHEN, CDR2 SYDVKM. Written as DNA, the CDR3 is TGTGCCAGCAGTTCCTCAGGGGGGAGAGAGACCCAGTACTTC. It codes for CASSSSGGRETQYF.

The chain links TRBV5-6 to TRBJ2-5; a possible D gene is TRBD1 (5 bases). V was clipped by 6 bases and J by 4 bases, with 22 bases between them. Germline assignment: CDR1 SGHDT and CDR2 YYEEEE. The CDR3 is 16 residues long. CDR3 sequence (DNA): TGTGCCAGCACCATGGGCAGGGCGAGTCAGCGAGAGACCCAGTACTTC. It translates to CASTMGRASQRETQYF.

Many counts were recorded for this clonotype. The V gene is TRBV18, the J gene TRBJ2-5; possibly TRBD1 for D (6 bases). The CDR3 length is 14 residues. Germline assignment: CDR1 KGHSH and CDR2 LQKENI. V was clipped by 4 bases and J by 5 bases, with 14 bases between them. As DNA, the CDR3 is TGTGCCAGCTCACGCGGACAGATACAGGAGACCCAGTACTTC. As protein: CASSRGQIQETQYF.

This clonotype came up many times. The chain combines TRBV12-3 or TRBV12-4 with TRBJ1-3, with no clear D. The CDR3 contains 17 residues. V dropped 7 bases and J dropped 1 base, with 20 bases sitting between them. The CDR3 is CASTTAVGEASGNTIYF. CDR3 DNA sequence: TGTGCCAGCACCACGGCAGTGGGTGAGGCTTCTGGAAACACCATATATTTT.

The sample holds many counts of this clonotype. The genes are TRBV11-2 and TRBJ1-6, with D unclear. The CDR3 has 13 amino acids. The germline gives CDR1 SGHAT, CDR2 FQNNGV. V shed 7 bases and J shed 9 bases, with 13 bases lying between them. The chain's CDR3 is CASTQGQSSPLHF. Here the CDR3 DNA reads TGTGCCAGCACCCAAGGGCAGTCTTCACCCCTCCACTTT.

A word on this clonotype: This may come from a read error, since a much larger clone is one base off. The rearrangement links TRBV11-1 to TRBJ2-7; no clear D. Trimming stripped 2 bases from V and 4 bases from J, with 12 bases between. The CDR3 is 14 residues long. The V gene's germline CDR1 is SGHAT and CDR2 FQDESV (reference sequence). The CDR3 region is CASSLIEQKYEQYF. The CDR3 DNA is TGTGCCAGCAGCTTAATCGAACAGAAATACGAGCAGTACTTC.

This clonotype showed up many times. V usage is TRBV12-3 or TRBV12-4 and J usage is TRBJ2-5; D is undetermined. This CDR3 has 15 residues. Trimming shortened V by 4 bases and J by 5 bases, and 17 bases separated the two germline ends. The chain's CDR3 is CASSSLAPPGETQYF. In nucleotides, the CDR3 is TGTGCCAGCAGTTCCCTGGCTCCGCCCGGGGAGACCCAGTACTTC.

Ten or more counts support this clonotype. The rearrangement links TRBV28 to TRBJ2-7; D unclear. CDR1 and CDR2 (germline): MDHEN, SYDVKM. The ends were cut back, 4 bases at V and 0 bases at J, with 19 bases in the middle. The CDR3 is made up of 17 amino acids. The CDR3 sequence: CASSSALQQRSSYEQYF. The CDR3 DNA sequence: TGTGCCAGCAGTTCCGCGCTTCAGCAGAGGAGCTCCTACGAGCAGTACTTC.

This clonotype was seen ten or more times. CDR3 loop: CATSDSLSGIEGQETQYF. The CDR3 region has the DNA TGTGCCACCAGTGATTCCCTTTCCGGGATTGAGGGGCAAGAGACCCAGTACTTC. The chain is built from TRBV24-1 and TRBJ2-5; possibly TRBD1 or TRBD2 for D (5 bases each). The V end was cut by 2 bases, the J end by 2 bases, with 20 bases between. CDR3 length: 18 amino acids. CDR1 is KGHDR, CDR2 SFDVKD, per germline.

The chain uses TRBV7-2 and TRBJ2-7, with 7 bases that match TRBD1. This CDR3 contains 14 residues. Germline-derived CDR1 and CDR2 are SGHTA and FQGNSA. V lost 7 bases, J lost 2 bases, and 8 bases stayed unmatched. The DNA for the CDR3 is TGTGCCAGCACCGCGTCCGGGACAGCCTACGAGCAGTACTTC. Protein product: CASTASGTAYEQYF.

This clonotype was seen repeatedly, ten times or more. V and J are TRBV28 and TRBJ1-2; D is possibly TRBD1 (6 bases). This CDR3 comprises 13 residues. Germline lookup yields CDR1 MDHEN and CDR2 SYDVKM. The V end lost 5 bases, the J end lost 5 bases, and 12 bases lay between the germline ends. Here the CDR3 reads CASSPLGQYGYTF. The CDR3 bases are TGTGCCAGCAGTCCGCTTGGACAGTATGGCTACACCTTC.

This clonotype was counted a few times. The chain couples TRBV18 to TRBJ1-2; D is perhaps TRBD1 (6 bases). CDR3 length: 16 residues. V was cut by 0 bases and J by 3 bases, with 14 bases left in between. Germline CDR1 KGHSH, CDR2 LQKENI. The CDR3 sequence: CASSPPSTGGDYGYTF. For the CDR3, the DNA is TGTGCCAGCTCACCACCGTCGACAGGAGGGGACTATGGCTACACCTTC.

This clonotype was seen a handful of times. The V and J genes are TRBV13 and TRBJ2-1, with D possibly being TRBD2 (5 bases). The length of the CDR3 is 12 residues. The germline V gene encodes CDR1 PRHDT and CDR2 FYEKMQ (reference sequence). Trimming took off 5 bases at V and 8 bases at J, with 10 bases between the two ends. The CDR3 spells CASSPTGDEQFF. DNA of the CDR3: TGTGCCAGCAGCCCGACCGGGGATGAGCAGTTCTTC.

This clonotype was counted many times. V and J are TRBV5-1 and TRBJ1-2; D is ambiguous. CDR1 and CDR2 (germline): SGHRS, YFSETQ. V was trimmed by 0 bases and J by 5 bases, leaving 14 bases between them. CDR3 size: 15 residues. The DNA of the CDR3 is TGCGCCAGCAGCTTGGCTCCCTTTCCAGGATATGGCTACACCTTC. Its protein product is CASSLAPFPGYGYTF.

The table lists this clonotype with many counts. The chain is built from TRBV6-1 and TRBJ1-2; no firm D call. CDR3 length: 14 residues. Germline CDR1 is MNHNS and CDR2 is SASEGT. Deletions cut 6 bases from V and 4 bases from J, with 15 bases between. CDR3 amino acids: CASSPLGLIYGYTF. The CDR3 nucleotides are TGTGCCAGCAGCCCCCTCGGGCTAATCTATGGCTACACCTTC.

The chain is built from TRBV11-1 and TRBJ2-2, with 10 positions matching TRBD2. Germline assignment: CDR1 SGHAT and CDR2 FQDESV (reference sequence). The CDR3 is 16 amino acids. V gave up 4 bases and J gave up 2 bases; unmatched junction bases: 4. The CDR3 bases are TGTGCCAGCAGCTCTCTAGCGGGAGCAAACACCGGGGAGCTGTTTTTT. Translating gives CASSSLAGANTGELFF.

This clonotype was seen ten or more times. The CDR3: CASSIDVTSGSYEQYF. The CDR3 region has the DNA TGTGCCAGTAGTATAGACGTGACTAGCGGCAGCTACGAGCAGTACTTC. This chain connects TRBV19 to TRBJ2-7, with 9 bases fitting TRBD2. The CDR3 loop spans 16 amino acids. With V trimmed by 0 bases and J by 3 bases, 6 bases remained unmatched. Germline CDR1 reads LNHDA; CDR2 reads SQIVND (reference sequence).

This clonotype was recorded many times. The chain combines TRBV6-5 with TRBJ1-5; weak D call: TRBD1 (5 bases). V dropped 8 bases and J dropped 6 bases, with 20 bases sitting between them. The CDR3 spans 15 residues. The germline V gene has CDR1 MNHEY and CDR2 SVGAGI. CDR3 sequence reads: CASGIVRETRQPQHF. The CDR3, as DNA: TGTGCCAGCGGTATCGTCAGGGAGACGCGTCAGCCCCAGCATTTT.

This clonotype was seen at least ten times. A read error may explain this, as a much larger clone is one base away. V usage is TRBV28 and J usage is TRBJ2-7; 7 bases match TRBD1. This CDR3 region has 12 residues. The junction had 3 bases not matched to a gene; V was cut back by 8 bases and J by 2 bases. Germline V gene lookup returns CDR1 MDHEN and CDR2 SYDVKM. CDR3 protein: CASGQVAYEQYF. In DNA, the CDR3 is TGTGCCAGCGGACAGGTAGCCTACGAGCAGTACTTC.

This clonotype was detected ten times or more. The rearrangement joins TRBV5-1 to TRBJ2-7; D is possibly TRBD1 (5 bases). This CDR3 spans 13 amino acids. Trimming cost V 3 bases and J 7 bases, with 14 bases left between them. Germline CDR1 reads SGHRS; CDR2 reads YFSETQ. For the CDR3, the DNA is TGCGCCAGCAGCTATGAGACAGCCTTGGAGCAGTACTTC. As protein: CASSYETALEQYF.

There are many counts of this clonotype. J is TRBJ2-1 and V is TRBV7-2, with unresolved D. With 3 bases removed from V and 4 bases from J, the gap between germline ends came to 7 bases. CDR1 is SGHTA, CDR2 FQGNSA, per germline. The CDR3 runs to 13 residues. The CDR3 loop is CASSFDTYNEQFF. In DNA, the CDR3 is TGTGCCAGCAGCTTCGACACATACAATGAGCAGTTCTTC. The full variable domain, rest sourced from reference TRBV7-2 and TRBJ2-1, is GAGVSQSPSNKVTEKGKDVELRCDPISGHTALYWYRQSLGQGLEFLIYFQGNSAPDKSGLPSDRFSAERTGGSVSTLTIQRTQQEDSAVYLCASSFDTYNEQFFGPGTRLTVL.

The CDR3 here is CASSNLAVEQFF. In nucleotides, the CDR3 is TGTGCCAGCTCCAACTTAGCGGTTGAGCAGTTCTTC. The chain couples TRBV28 to TRBJ2-1; the D gene is possibly TRBD2 (6 bases). The CDR3 is made up of 12 amino acids. CDR1 is MDHEN and CDR2 is SYDVKM in the germline V gene. The germline V and J ends were trimmed by 8 bases and 9 bases, with 14 bases remaining between them.

This clonotype showed up just a few times. This chain joins TRBV15 and TRBJ2-5, with D tentatively TRBD2 (6 bases). Germline loops: CDR1 LNHNV, CDR2 YYDKDF (reference sequence). The V and J ends lost 1 base and 3 bases respectively, with 9 bases between them. The CDR3 consists of 14 residues. The CDR3 spells CATSRVPGEETQYF. CDR3 DNA: TGTGCCACCAGCAGAGTACCGGGGGAAGAGACCCAGTACTTC.

The chain employs TRBV7-2 and TRBJ1-2, with D perhaps TRBD1 (6 bases). Trimming cost V 2 bases and J 8 bases, with 15 bases left between them. This CDR3 contains 14 residues. Germline assignment: CDR1 SGHTA and CDR2 FQGNSA. The CDR3 sequence is CASSLSGVKVGYTF. CDR3 sequence (DNA): TGTGCCAGCAGCTTATCAGGGGTTAAAGTGGGCTACACCTTC.